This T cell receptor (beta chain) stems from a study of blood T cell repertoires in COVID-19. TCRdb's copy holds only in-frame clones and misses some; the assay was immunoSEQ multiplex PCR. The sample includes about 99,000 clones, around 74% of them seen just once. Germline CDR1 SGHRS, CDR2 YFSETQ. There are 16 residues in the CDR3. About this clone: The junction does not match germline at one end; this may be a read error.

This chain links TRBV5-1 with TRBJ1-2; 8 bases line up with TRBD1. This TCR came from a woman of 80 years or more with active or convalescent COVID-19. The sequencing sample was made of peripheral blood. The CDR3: CASSPDPGQANYGYTF. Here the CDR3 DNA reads TGTGCCAGCAGCCCGGATCCGGGACAGGCGAACTATGGCTACACCTTC.